Below are 17 T cell receptor beta chains sequenced from a single sample in a study of cytomegalovirus exposure and HLA in healthy donors. TCRdb's copy holds only in-frame clones and misses some; the assay was immunoSEQ multiplex PCR. The sample has about 220,000 clones; 75% to 90% are singletons. Sample: PBMCs. The receptors here all came from a woman between 25 and 40 years old in good health and CMV-seropositive.

This clone was seen only once. The rearrangement uses TRBV11-3 and TRBJ2-7; D remains ambiguous. V lost 11 bases to trimming and J lost 0 bases, with 23 bases between them. CDR1 and CDR2 from the germline V gene are SGHNT and YENEEA. This CDR3 has 16 residues. The chain's CDR3 is CALYRNGPSSSYEQYF. DNA of the CDR3: TGTGCCTTGTACCGGAACGGGCCGTCAAGCTCCTACGAGCAGTACTTC.

The chain combines TRBV27 with TRBJ2-7, with 7 bases lining up with TRBD2. The CDR3 loop spans 16 amino acids. From germline, CDR1 is MNHEY and CDR2 SMNVEV (reference sequence). The trim removed 4 bases at V and 2 bases at J, leaving 11 bases unmatched. DNA for the CDR3: TGTGCCAGCAGTTCACCGATAGCGGGTATAACCTACGAGCAGTACTTC. It yields the protein CASSSPIAGITYEQYF.

J is TRBJ2-1 and V is TRBV27; D is perhaps TRBD2 (6 bases). The CDR3 consists of 15 residues. Trimming pared 2 bases from V and 1 base from J, leaving 9 bases between. Germline values: CDR1 MNHEY, CDR2 SMNVEV (reference sequence). CDR3 DNA: TGTGCCAGCAGTTTAGGGCGGGGTTCCTACAATGAGCAGTTCTTC. Protein product: CASSLGRGSYNEQFF.

The chain uses TRBV28 and TRBJ2-7; a weak D match, TRBD2 (6 bases). V was cut by 5 bases and J by 1 base, with 9 bases left in between. This CDR3 comprises 13 residues. Germline-derived CDR1 and CDR2 are MDHEN and SYDVKM. The CDR3 spells CASSIGTSYEQYF. The CDR3 DNA is TGTGCCAGCAGTATCGGGACTTCCTACGAGCAGTACTTC.

The chain joins TRBV5-1 to TRBJ2-2; D gene ambiguous. This CDR3 is 16 amino acids long. V was shortened by 0 bases and J by 3 bases, with 12 bases between the two germline ends. Germline V CDR1 and CDR2: SGHRS, YFSETQ. The CDR3 nucleotides read TGCGCCAGCAGCTTGGGTCTGTTAGTGGACACCGGGGAGCTGTTTTTT. Translation gives CASSLGLLVDTGELFF.

The chain has TRBV5-1 and TRBJ2-1, with a weak D call TRBD2 (6 bases). V was shortened by 3 bases and J by 11 bases, with 15 bases between the two germline ends. Germline V gene lookup returns CDR1 SGHRS and CDR2 YFSETQ. The CDR3 consists of 13 residues. CDR3 residues: CASSSDSGPQQFF. The CDR3 DNA reads TGCGCCAGCAGCTCCGATAGCGGCCCACAGCAGTTCTTC.

The rearrangement uses TRBV2 and TRBJ2-5; D is tentatively TRBD1 or TRBD2 (5 bases each). Germline V CDR1 and CDR2: SNHLY, FYNNEI. The CDR3 extends over 14 amino acids. Trimming took 5 bases from V and 5 from J, leaving 15 bases between them. The CDR3 region is CASSPAGRLETQYF. The CDR3 bases are TGTGCCAGCAGTCCGGCAGGGAGACTGGAGACCCAGTACTTC. The full variable domain, with the rest looked up from reference TRBV2 and TRBJ2-5, is EPEVTQTPSHQVTQMGQEVILRCVPISNHLYFYWYRQILGQKVEFLVSFYNNEISEKSEIFDDQFSVERPDGSNFTLKIRSTKLEDSAMYFCASSPAGRLETQYFGPGTRLLVL.

The rearrangement links TRBV30 to TRBJ2-1; 7 bases agree with TRBD1. The CDR3 is made up of 11 amino acids. Per germline, CDR1 GTSNPN and CDR2 SVGIG (reference sequence). V lost 3 bases to trimming and J lost 16 bases; unmatched junction nucleotides: 9. CDR3 DNA sequence: TGTGCCTGGAGGTCCGGGACAGAAATATTCTTC. Its protein product is CAWRSGTEIFF.

The CDR3, as DNA: TGTGCCAGCAGCGTAGGGGCAGCGGACCTCACAGATACGCAGTATTTT. This gives the protein CASSVGAADLTDTQYF. The V gene is TRBV9, the J gene TRBJ2-3; weak D call: TRBD2 (5 bases). The germline CDR1 and CDR2 sequences are SGDLS and YYNGEE. This CDR3 has 16 residues. V was cut by 0 bases and J by 2 bases, with 13 bases left in between.

This chain links TRBV27 with TRBJ2-1; D call uncertain. The V gene lost 5 bases and the J gene lost 1 base, with 15 bases spanning the gap. Germline values: CDR1 MNHEY, CDR2 SMNVEV (reference sequence). This CDR3 has 16 amino acids. CDR3 in DNA: TGTGCCAGCAGTCCCTCCTTGTTTTTTTCCTACAATGAGCAGTTCTTC. It yields the protein CASSPSLFFSYNEQFF.

The DNA of the CDR3 is TGTGCCAGCAGTTTAATACAGGAGAACTATGGCTACACCTTC. It encodes CASSLIQENYGYTF. This chain joins TRBV28 and TRBJ1-2, with D perhaps matching TRBD1 (5 bases). Looked up from germline, CDR1 is MDHEN and CDR2 is SYDVKM. Trimming removed 2 bases at V and 2 bases at J, with 9 bases between. This CDR3 is 14 amino acids long.

CDR3 amino acids: CSVHPGSETQYF. CDR3 bases: TGCAGCGTCCACCCAGGGTCCGAGACCCAGTACTTC. The chain recombines TRBV29-1 with TRBJ2-5; D might be TRBD1 (5 bases). The CDR3 extends over 12 amino acids. Germline V gene data show CDR1 as SQVTM and CDR2 as ANQGSEA. Trimming stripped 6 bases from V and 5 bases from J, with 13 bases between.

This clone is a singleton in its sample. The chain links TRBV5-1 to TRBJ2-2; 10 bases line up with TRBD1. Germline CDR1 and CDR2: SGHRS and YFSETQ. The CDR3 runs to 18 residues. V lost 7 bases, J lost 4 bases, and 16 bases stayed unmatched. This CDR3 is CASATGTGVIAGTGELFF. CDR3 sequence (DNA): TGCGCCAGCGCAACCGGGACAGGGGTAATAGCGGGCACCGGGGAGCTGTTTTTT. Filled out from reference TRBV5-1 and TRBJ2-2, the complete variable domain reads KAGVTQTPRYLIKTRGQQVTLSCSPISGHRSVSWYQQTPGQGLQFLFEYFSETQRNKGNFPGRFSGRQFSNSRSEMNVSTLELGDSALYLCASATGTGVIAGTGELFFGEGSRLTVL.

Notes on this clone: Germline is not matched at one junction end, which may reflect a read error. The chain is built from TRBV30 and TRBJ2-3, with D unclear. The CDR3 loop spans 13 amino acids. Germline V CDR1 and CDR2: GTSNPN, SVGIG (reference sequence). DNA of the CDR3: TGTGCCTGGAGTGTATATATGGCCGGGCAAACTCTCTTT. Encoded protein: CAWSVYMAGQTLF.

The rearrangement joins TRBV6-5 to TRBJ1-1; D is possibly TRBD1 (6 bases). The length of the CDR3 is 13 residues. Germline values: CDR1 MNHEY, CDR2 SVGAGI. Trimming shortened V by 6 bases and J by 8 bases, and 16 bases separated the two germline ends. The CDR3 nucleotides read TGTGCCAGCAGCTACGGGGGGGCGCCCGAAGCTTTCTTT. Its protein is CASSYGGAPEAFF.

The rearrangement links TRBV2 to TRBJ2-7, with a possible D match to TRBD2 (5 bases). V was shortened by 8 bases and J by 7 bases, with 24 bases between the two germline ends. In germline, CDR1 is SNHLY, CDR2 FYNNEI. The CDR3 has 15 amino acids. CDR3 sequence reads: CASHPNNGMSGEQYF. The CDR3 DNA follows: TGTGCCAGCCACCCAAATAACGGGATGTCTGGAGAGCAGTACTTC.

The chain combines TRBV7-2 with TRBJ2-1, with TRBD2 as a possible D gene (5 bases). Germline assignment: CDR1 SGHTA and CDR2 FQGNSA. CDR3 length equals 15 residues. V was pared by 1 base and J by 0 bases, with 7 bases between. CDR3 DNA sequence: TGTGCCAGCAGCTTAGACGAGGGCTCCTACAATGAGCAGTTCTTC. Residues: CASSLDEGSYNEQFF.